This T cell receptor (beta chain) was captured by sequencing in a study of blood T cell repertoires in COVID-19. At the level of the study: The United States, Italy and Spain were the sources of the acute and convalescent COVID-19 samples. From T cells, B-cell-depleted T cells, or PBMCs came the material, which was cDNA or gDNA.

The length of the CDR3 is 15 residues. Trimming cost V 3 bases and J 5 bases; bases outside gene matches: 9. In the original workflow: Estimates of nucleated cell counts were drawn from the amplification of reference gene primers. TCRdb's table, derived via immunoSEQ multiplex PCR, lists solely in-frame clones and lacks some. V and J calls and clone size are those listed in that table; D and trimming were worked out from the DNA. This sample has over 90,000 clones; 65% to 90% occur once, and the top ten carry about 1.8%. V is TRBV23-1 and J is TRBJ2-7, with TRBD2 matching 8 bases. TRBV23-1 has ORF status, its function being uncertain. This receptor was taken from a man aged 80 or over with acute or convalescent COVID-19. The sample comprised peripheral blood. CDR3 DNA: TGCGCCAGCAGTCAGAACGGGGGGGTTTTCCACGAGCAGTACTTC. Amino acids: CASSQNGGVFHEQYF.